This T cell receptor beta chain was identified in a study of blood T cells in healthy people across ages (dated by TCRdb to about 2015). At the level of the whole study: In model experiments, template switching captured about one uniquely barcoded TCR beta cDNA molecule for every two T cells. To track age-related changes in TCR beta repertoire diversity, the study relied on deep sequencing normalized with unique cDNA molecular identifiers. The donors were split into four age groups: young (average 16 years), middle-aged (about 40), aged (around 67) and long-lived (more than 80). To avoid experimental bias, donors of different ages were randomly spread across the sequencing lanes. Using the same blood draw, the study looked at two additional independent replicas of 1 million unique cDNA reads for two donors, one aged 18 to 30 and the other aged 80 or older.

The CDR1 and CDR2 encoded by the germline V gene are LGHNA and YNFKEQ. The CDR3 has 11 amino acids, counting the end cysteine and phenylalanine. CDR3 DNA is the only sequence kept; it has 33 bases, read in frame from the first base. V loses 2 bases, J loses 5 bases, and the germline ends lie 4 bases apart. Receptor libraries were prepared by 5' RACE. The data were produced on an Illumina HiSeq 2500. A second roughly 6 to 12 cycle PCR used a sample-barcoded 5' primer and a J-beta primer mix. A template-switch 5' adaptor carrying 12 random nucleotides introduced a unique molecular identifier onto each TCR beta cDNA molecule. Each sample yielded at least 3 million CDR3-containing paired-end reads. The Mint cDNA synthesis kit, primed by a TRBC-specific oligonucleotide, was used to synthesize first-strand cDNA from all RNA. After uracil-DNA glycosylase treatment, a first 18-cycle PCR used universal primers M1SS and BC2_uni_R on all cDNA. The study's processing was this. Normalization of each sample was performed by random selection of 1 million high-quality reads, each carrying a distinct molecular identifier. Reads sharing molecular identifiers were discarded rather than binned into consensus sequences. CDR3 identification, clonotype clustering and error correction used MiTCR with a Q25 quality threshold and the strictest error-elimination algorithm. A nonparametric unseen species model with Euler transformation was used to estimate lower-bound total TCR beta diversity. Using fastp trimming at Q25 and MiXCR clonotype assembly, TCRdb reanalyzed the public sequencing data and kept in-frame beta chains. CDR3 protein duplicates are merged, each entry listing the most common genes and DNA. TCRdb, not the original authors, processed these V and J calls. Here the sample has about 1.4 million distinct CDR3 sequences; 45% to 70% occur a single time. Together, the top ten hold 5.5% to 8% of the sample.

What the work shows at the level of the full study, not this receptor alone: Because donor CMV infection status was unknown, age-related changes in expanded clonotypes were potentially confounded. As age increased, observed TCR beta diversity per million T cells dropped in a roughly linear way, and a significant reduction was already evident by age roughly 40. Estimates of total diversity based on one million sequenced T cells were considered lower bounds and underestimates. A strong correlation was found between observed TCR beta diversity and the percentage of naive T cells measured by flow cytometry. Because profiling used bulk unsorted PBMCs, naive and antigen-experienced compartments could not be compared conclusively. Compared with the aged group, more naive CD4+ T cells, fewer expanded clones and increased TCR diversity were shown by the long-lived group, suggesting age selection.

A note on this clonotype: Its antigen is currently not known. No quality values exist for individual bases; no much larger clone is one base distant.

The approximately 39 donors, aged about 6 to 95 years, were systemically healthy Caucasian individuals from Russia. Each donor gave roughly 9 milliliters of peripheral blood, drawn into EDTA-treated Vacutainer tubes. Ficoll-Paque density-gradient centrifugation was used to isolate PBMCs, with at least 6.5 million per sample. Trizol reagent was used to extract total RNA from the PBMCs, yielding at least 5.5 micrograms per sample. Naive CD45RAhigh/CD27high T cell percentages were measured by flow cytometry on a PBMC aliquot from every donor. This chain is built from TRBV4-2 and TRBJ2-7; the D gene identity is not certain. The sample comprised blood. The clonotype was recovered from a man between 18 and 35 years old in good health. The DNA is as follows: TGTGCCAGCAGCCAACCTCACGAGCAGTACTTC. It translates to CASSQPHEQYF.